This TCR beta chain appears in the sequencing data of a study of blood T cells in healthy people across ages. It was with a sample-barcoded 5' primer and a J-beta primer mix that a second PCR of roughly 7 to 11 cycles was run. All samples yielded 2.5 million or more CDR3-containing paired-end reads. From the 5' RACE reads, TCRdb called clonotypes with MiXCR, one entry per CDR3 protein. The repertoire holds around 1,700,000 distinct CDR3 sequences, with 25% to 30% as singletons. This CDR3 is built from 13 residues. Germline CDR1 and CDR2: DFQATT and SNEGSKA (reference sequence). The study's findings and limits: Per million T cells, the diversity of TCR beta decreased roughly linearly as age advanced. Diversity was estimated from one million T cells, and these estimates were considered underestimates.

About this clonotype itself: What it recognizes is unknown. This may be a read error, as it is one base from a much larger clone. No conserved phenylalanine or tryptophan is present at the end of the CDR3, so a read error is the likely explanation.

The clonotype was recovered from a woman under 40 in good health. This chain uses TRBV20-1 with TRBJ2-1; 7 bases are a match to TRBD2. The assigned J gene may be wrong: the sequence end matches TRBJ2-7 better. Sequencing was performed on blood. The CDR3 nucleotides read TGCAGTGCTACCGGACTAGGAGCCTACGAGCAGTACATC. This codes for CSATGLGAYEQYI.